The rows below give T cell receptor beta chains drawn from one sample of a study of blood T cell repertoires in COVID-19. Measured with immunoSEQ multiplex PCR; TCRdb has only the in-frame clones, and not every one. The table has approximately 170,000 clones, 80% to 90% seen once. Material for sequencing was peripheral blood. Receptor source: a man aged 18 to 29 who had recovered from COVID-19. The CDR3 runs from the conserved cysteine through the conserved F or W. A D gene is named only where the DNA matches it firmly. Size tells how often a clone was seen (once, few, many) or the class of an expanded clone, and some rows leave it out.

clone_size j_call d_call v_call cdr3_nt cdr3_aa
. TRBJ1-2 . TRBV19 TGTGCCAGTAAGTTAGTGGGACAAGAGTATGGCTACACCTTC CASKLVGQEYGYTF
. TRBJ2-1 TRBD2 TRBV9 TGTGCCAGCAAGGCTAGCGGGAGTGAAGAGCAGTTCTTC CASKASGSEEQFF
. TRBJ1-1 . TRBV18 TGTGCCAGCTCCCAAGGGGGACCCTACTACACTGAAGCTTTCTTT CASSQGGPYYTEAFF
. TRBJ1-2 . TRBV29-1 TGCAGCGTTGGTATAGGGGAGGCCTCCTATGGCTACACCTTC CSVGIGEASYGYTF
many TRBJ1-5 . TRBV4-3 TGCGCCAGCAGCCAAGAGCCCCGGGGAGGTCAGCCCCAGCATTTT CASSQEPRGGQPQHF
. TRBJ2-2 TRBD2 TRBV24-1 TGTGCCACCAGTGATCTGGGGGGGGCCGGGGAGCTGTTTTTT CATSDLGGAGELFF
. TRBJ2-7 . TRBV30 TGTGCCTGTAAGCCCCAGGGGAAAGCCTACGAGCAGTACTTC CACKPQGKAYEQYF
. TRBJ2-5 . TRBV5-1 TGCGCCAGCAGCTTTTTGGGACTTTATGGGGAGACCCAGTACTTC CASSFLGLYGETQYF
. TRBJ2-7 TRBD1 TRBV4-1 TGCGCCAGCAGCCAAGATGGGACAGGCGCCTACGAGCAGTACTTC CASSQDGTGAYEQYF
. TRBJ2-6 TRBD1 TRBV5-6 TGTGCCAGCAGCTTGAACCGGGACAGGGCCCACTCTGGGGCCAACGTCCTGACTTTC CASSLNRDRAHSGANVLTF
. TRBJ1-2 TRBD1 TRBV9 TGTGCCAGCAGCGACCAGGGGGCGCGGGGCTACACCTTC CASSDQGARGYTF
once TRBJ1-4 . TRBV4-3 TGCGCCAGCAGCCAAGAAAGGGGCCAGTACAAAACTAATGAAAAACTGTTTTTT CASSQERGQYKTNEKLFF
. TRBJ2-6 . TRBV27 TGTGCCAGCAGTTGGGACACAACGGGTGGGGCCAACGTCCTGACTTTC CASSWDTTGGANVLTF
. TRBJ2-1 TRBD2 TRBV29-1 TGCAGCGTGGGCGGACTAGCGGGAGGCGAGCAGTTCTTC CSVGGLAGGEQFF
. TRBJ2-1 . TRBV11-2 TGTGCCAGCAGCCCTAGTTGGGTGACGGATGAGCAGTTCTTC CASSPSWVTDEQFF
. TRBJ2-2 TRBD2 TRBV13 TGTGCCAGCAGCTCGTTAGCGGGAGGGCGAGCCGGGGAGCTGTTTTTT CASSSLAGGRAGELFF
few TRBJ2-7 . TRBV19 TGTGCCAGTAGCAACTTCCGGGACTCCGAGCAGTACTTC CASSNFRDSEQYF
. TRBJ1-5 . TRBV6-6 TGTGCCAGCAGTTACCCCGGGAGCAATCAGCCCCAGCATTTT CASSYPGSNQPQHF
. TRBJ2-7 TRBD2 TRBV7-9 TGTGCCAGCAGCTTAGTCCGTAGCGGGAGCTACGAGCAGTACTTC CASSLVRSGSYEQYF
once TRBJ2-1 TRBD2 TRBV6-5 TGTGCCAGCAGCCCAGGGACTAGCGGAACCAATGAGCAGTTCTTC CASSPGTSGTNEQFF
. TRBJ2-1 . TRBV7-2 TGTGCCAGCAGCTTACGACTAACCTCCGACAATGAGCAGTTCTTC CASSLRLTSDNEQFF
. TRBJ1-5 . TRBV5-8 TGTGCCAGCAGCCTCCCTCTTCAGCCCCAGCATTTT CASSLPLQPQHF
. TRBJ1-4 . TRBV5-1 TGCGCCAGCAGCATCCTCCTGGGTAAAGCGGGGGGAAAACTGTTTTTT CASSILLGKAGGKLFF
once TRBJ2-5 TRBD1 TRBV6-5 TGTGCCAGCAGTTTTTCAGGGGGTTTTGAGACCCAGTACTTC CASSFSGGFETQYF
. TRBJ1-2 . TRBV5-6 TGTGCCAGCAGCCTCGGGGGGGACTATGGCTACACCTTC CASSLGGDYGYTF
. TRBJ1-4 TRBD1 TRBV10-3 TGTGCCATCAGTGGAGGACAGGTTGAAAAACTGTTTTTT CAISGGQVEKLFF
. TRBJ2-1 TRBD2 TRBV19 TGTGCCAGTAGCGCCACTAGCGGGGAATACAATGAGCAGTTCTTC CASSATSGEYNEQFF
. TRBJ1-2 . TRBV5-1 TGCGCCAGCAGCCTAGCCCCAGTATATGGCTACACCTTC CASSLAPVYGYTF
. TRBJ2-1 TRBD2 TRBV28 TGTGCCAGCACCCCGGGACTAGCGGCTTACAATGAGCAGTTCTTC CASTPGLAAYNEQFF
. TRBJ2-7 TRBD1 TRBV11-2 TGTGCCAGCAGCTTACTAGGACAGGGCCCCTACGAGCAGTACTTC CASSLLGQGPYEQYF